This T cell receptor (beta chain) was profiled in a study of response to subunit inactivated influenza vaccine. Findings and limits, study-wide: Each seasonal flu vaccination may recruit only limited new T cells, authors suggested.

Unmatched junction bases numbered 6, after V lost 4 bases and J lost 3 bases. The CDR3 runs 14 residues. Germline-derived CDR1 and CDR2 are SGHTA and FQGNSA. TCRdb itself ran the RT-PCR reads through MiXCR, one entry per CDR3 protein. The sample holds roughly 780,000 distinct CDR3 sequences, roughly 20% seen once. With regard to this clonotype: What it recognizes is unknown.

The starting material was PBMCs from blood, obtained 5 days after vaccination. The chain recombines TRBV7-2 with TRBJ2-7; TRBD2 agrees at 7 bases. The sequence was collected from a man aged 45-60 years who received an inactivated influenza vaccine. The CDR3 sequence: CASSSTPGGYEQYF. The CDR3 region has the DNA TGTGCCAGCAGCTCGACTCCGGGAGGCTACGAGCAGTACTTC.